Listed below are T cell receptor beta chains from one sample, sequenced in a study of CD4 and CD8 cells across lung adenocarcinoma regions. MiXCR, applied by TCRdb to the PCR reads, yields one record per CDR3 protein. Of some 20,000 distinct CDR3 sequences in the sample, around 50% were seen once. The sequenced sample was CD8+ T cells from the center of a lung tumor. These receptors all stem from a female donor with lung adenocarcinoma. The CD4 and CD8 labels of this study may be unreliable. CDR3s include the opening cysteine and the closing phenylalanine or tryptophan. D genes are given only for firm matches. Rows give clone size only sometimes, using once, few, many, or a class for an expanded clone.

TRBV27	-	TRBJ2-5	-	TGTGCCAGCGGTGATCAAGAGACCCAGTATTTC	CASGDQETQYF
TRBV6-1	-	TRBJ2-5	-	TGTGCCAGCAGGGGAGACGGGGGCCGGGACCCAGAGACCCAGTACTTC	CASRGDGGRDPETQYF
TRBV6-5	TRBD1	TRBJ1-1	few	TGTGCCAGCAGTTACTTGGTCAGACAGGGGGAAACTGAAGCTTTCTTT	CASSYLVRQGETEAFF
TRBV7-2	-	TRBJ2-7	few	TGTGCCAGCAGCCCGACGACAGATAGCTCCTACGAGCAGTACTTC	CASSPTTDSSYEQYF
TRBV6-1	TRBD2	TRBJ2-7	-	TGTGCCCGCGTCGAGGGAGCGGGAGCCAAAGATACGCAGTACTTC	CARVEGAGAKDTQYF
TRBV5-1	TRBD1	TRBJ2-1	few	TGCGCCAGCAGCAGCCGAACCGGGACAGGAATTGGATACAATGAGCAGTTCTTC	CASSSRTGTGIGYNEQFF
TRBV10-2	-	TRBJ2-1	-	TGCGCGAGCTGGGCGAGCATGAAGGAGCTGTTTTTC	CASWASMKELFF
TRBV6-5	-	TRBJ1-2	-	TGTGCCAGCAGTTACAAGGCAGCCGACAAGGACACCTTC	CASSYKAADKDTF
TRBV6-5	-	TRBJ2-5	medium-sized	TGTGCCAGCGGAAAGGACCGCCGCCAAGAGACCCAGTACTTC	CASGKDRRQETQYF
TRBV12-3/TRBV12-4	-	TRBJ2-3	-	TGTGCCAGCGGGACTGGCGGTTGTAGCACAGAGACGCAGTACTTT	CASGTGGCSTETQYF
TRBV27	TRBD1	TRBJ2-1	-	TGTGCCAGCAGTACCGGGACAGGGGTCTACAATGAGCAGTTCTTC	CASSTGTGVYNEQFF
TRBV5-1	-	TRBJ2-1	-	TGCGCCAGCAGCTTGGACCTAGGTAGTTATGAGCAGTTCTTC	CASSLDLGSYEQFF
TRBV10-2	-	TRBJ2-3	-	TGCGCCAGCAGTACGACGGGACGATCCACAGACACGCAGTATTTC	CASSTTGRSTDTQYF
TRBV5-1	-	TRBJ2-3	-	TGCGCCAGCAGGGGGGTGCGAGCCACAGATACGCAGTATTTC	CASRGVRATDTQYF
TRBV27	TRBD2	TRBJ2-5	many	TGTGCCAGCAGCTTAGGACTAGCGGGAGCCCGGGAGACCCAGTACTTC	CASSLGLAGARETQYF
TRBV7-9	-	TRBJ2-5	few	TGTGCCAGCAGCCCGGAAGAAGAGACCCAGTACTTC	CASSPEEETQYF
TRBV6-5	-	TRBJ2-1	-	TGTGCCAGCAGTTACTCGAAGATGCCGGGGAAGAATGAGCAGTTCTTC	CASSYSKMPGKNEQFF
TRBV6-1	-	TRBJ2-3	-	TGTGCCAGCAACCCAGGGGTTGGGGACACAGATACGCAGTATTTT	CASNPGVGDTDTQYF
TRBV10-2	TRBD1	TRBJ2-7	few	TGCGCCAGCACTGAGACAGGGACAACCTACGAGCAGTACTTC	CASTETGTTYEQYF
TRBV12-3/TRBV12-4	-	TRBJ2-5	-	TGTGCCAGCGGGGGGACTGGGGGCCGTGACAAAGAGACCCAGTACTTC	CASGGTGGRDKETQYF
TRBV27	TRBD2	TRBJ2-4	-	TGTGCCCGCGGGGGGTTTGAAGAAAACACTCAGTACTTC	CARGGFEENTQYF
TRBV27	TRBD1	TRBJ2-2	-	TGTGCCACAAAGAGGGGGCAGTATGTGAGCACAGGGACGCAGTTTTTT	CATKRGQYVSTGTQFF
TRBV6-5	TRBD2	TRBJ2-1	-	TGTGCCAGCAGTTACCGGACTAGCGGCGACTACAATGAGCAGTTCTTC	CASSYRTSGDYNEQFF
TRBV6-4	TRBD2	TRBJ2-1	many	TGTGCCAGCAGTGAGGAGGGACTAGCGGGCAATGAGCAGTTCTTC	CASSEEGLAGNEQFF
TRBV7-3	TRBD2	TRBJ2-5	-	TGTGCCAGCAGCCCGACTAGCGAAGAGACCCAGTACTTC	CASSPTSEETQYF
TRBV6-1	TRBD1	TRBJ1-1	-	TGTGCCAGCAAACAGGGGTTCAGGAACACTGAAGCTTTCTTT	CASKQGFRNTEAFF
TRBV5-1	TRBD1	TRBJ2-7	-	TGCGCCAGCAGCCCCGGACAGGGATCAGGCGAGCAGTACTTC	CASSPGQGSGEQYF
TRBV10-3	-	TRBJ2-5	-	TGTGCCACCAAGGGCCCGGGTCAGGAAAACACCCAGTACTTC	CATKGPGQENTQYF
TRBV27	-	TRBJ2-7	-	TGTGCCAGCAGTTTAAAGGGAGGATGGACAGATGAGCAGTACTTC	CASSLKGGWTDEQYF
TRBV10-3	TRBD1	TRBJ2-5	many	TGTGCCACAATACGGGACAGCAAACAAGAGACCCAGTACTTC	CATIRDSKQETQYF
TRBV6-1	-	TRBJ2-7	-	TGTGCCAGCAGGGGAGACGGGGGCGGGGCGCCAGATACGCAGTACTTC	CASRGDGGGAPDTQYF
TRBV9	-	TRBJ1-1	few	TGTGCCAGCAGCTCATCGACAGGCCTGAACACTGAAGCTTTCTTT	CASSSSTGLNTEAFF
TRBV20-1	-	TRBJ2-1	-	TGCAGTGCTCCCGTAGCATTCGAGCAGTTCTTC	CSAPVAFEQFF
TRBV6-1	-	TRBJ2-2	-	TGTGCCAGCAGTCCCCGGTGGCAGACCGTTAGTGCCGGGGAGCTGTTTTTT	CASSPRWQTVSAGELFF